A selection of T cell receptor beta chains follows, all from one sample in a study of T cell clonotyping in hematopoietic cell transplantation. Clones were read by immunoSEQ multiplex PCR, and TCRdb kept only the in-frame ones, dropping some. The sample lists roughly 40,000 clones, 85% to 95% occurring once. Sequenced sample: peripheral blood mononuclear cells. These TCRs come from a woman aged 45-65 years in good health. Some clones in this sample may be carry-over from other donors' samples. CDR3s include the opening cysteine and the closing phenylalanine or tryptophan. A D gene is named only where the DNA matches it firmly. A clone size is listed for some rows: how often the clone was seen (once, few, many), or a class if it is expanded.

J gene,clone size,V gene,D gene,CDR3 DNA,CDR3 protein
TRBJ1-5,-,TRBV2,-,TGTGCCAGCAGTGAGGGGGGGCGGTGGGGGCCCCAGCATTTT,CASSEGGRWGPQHF
TRBJ1-6,-,TRBV19,-,TGTGCCAGTAGTCCTCGGACAGCACCGGTTGGTTCACCCCTCCACTTT,CASSPRTAPVGSPLHF
TRBJ2-3,-,TRBV28,TRBD2,TGTGCCAGCAGTCTCCTAGCGGGGGGGCCCACAGATACGCAGTATTTT,CASSLLAGGPTDTQYF
TRBJ1-4,-,TRBV5-8,-,TGTGCCAGCAGCCCCCGGGGCCAGGGACGGGAAAAACTGTTTTTT,CASSPRGQGREKLFF
TRBJ2-3,-,TRBV27,TRBD1,TGTGCCAGCAGTTCGCCGACAGGGGCGTCCACAGATACGCAGTATTTT,CASSSPTGASTDTQYF
TRBJ2-7,-,TRBV4-1,-,TGCGCCAGCAGCCTCCGTTGGACAGTGAGCGACGAGCAGTACTTC,CASSLRWTVSDEQYF
TRBJ1-2,-,TRBV7-9,-,TGTGCCAGCAGCTTAGTTGACTATGGCTACACCTTC,CASSLVDYGYTF
TRBJ1-2,-,TRBV2,TRBD1,TGTGCCAGCAAAGGGACAGCCGAACCTACTTATGGCTACACCTTC,CASKGTAEPTYGYTF
TRBJ1-3,-,TRBV11-3,-,TGTGCCAGCAGCAGAAGGGTCGGACAGTGGGTAAACACCATATATTTT,CASSRRVGQWVNTIYF
TRBJ1-1,-,TRBV7-3,-,TGTGCCAGCAGCTTCGTGGGGGGGGGTAACACTGAAGCTTTCTTT,CASSFVGGGNTEAFF
TRBJ2-1,-,TRBV5-1,-,TGCGCCAGCAGCTCTCAGACCCTTGGCAATGAGCAGTTCTTC,CASSSQTLGNEQFF
TRBJ1-2,-,TRBV27,TRBD1,TGTGCCAGCAGTTGGGGGACTGAAAAGGGGGCCCTTGGGGGCTACACCTTC,CASSWGTEKGALGGYTF
TRBJ2-7,few,TRBV2,TRBD1,TGTGCCAGCAGTCCCGGGACAGGGGTCTACGAGCAGTACTTC,CASSPGTGVYEQYF
TRBJ1-1,-,TRBV21-1,-,TGTGCCAGCAGCAAACCCCGCCGGGTCCTTTGCCCTGAAGCTTTCTTT,CASSKPRRVLCPEAFF
TRBJ1-2,-,TRBV5-4,TRBD1,TGTGCCAGCACCAGACAGGGGGCGAACTATGGCTACACCTTC,CASTRQGANYGYTF
TRBJ2-7,-,TRBV7-9,-,TGTGCCAGCAGCTCTTGGACGGGAATAACCTCCTACGAGCAGTACTTC,CASSSWTGITSYEQYF
TRBJ1-2,-,TRBV2,TRBD1,TGTGCCAGCAGTCGACAGGGATCTACCTATGGCTACACCTTC,CASSRQGSTYGYTF
TRBJ1-1,-,TRBV6-5,-,TGTGCCAGCAGTTACTCGTCAAGGACTGAAGCTTTCTTT,CASSYSSRTEAFF
TRBJ1-4,-,TRBV9,TRBD1,TGTGCCAGCAGCGAAAGGGGACAGGGGGGAAATGAAAAACTGTTTTTT,CASSERGQGGNEKLFF
TRBJ1-1,-,TRBV5-1,TRBD1,TGCGCCAGCAGTATAGGACAGGGGATAACTGAAGCTTTCTTT,CASSIGQGITEAFF
TRBJ2-2,-,TRBV4-3,-,TGCGCCAGCAGCCAAAACACACACACCGGGGAGCTGTTTTTT,CASSQNTHTGELFF
TRBJ2-7,-,TRBV11-3,TRBD1,TGTGCCAGCAGCTTAGACGCTGGAGACAGGGAAGAGCAGTACTTC,CASSLDAGDREEQYF
TRBJ1-1,-,TRBV2,TRBD1,TGTGCCAGCAAACAGGGGTTTACTGAAGCTTTCTTT,CASKQGFTEAFF
TRBJ1-1,once,TRBV27,-,TGTGCCAGCAGTTTGGCCAGGGAGGGCACTGAAGCTTTCTTT,CASSLAREGTEAFF
TRBJ2-2,-,TRBV7-7,-,TGTGCCAGCAGCCCGGCGGCGTCGGGACCCGGGGAGCTGTTTTTT,CASSPAASGPGELFF
TRBJ1-4,-,TRBV7-8,-,TGTGCCAGCAGCTTAGCTCGGGGGCGCGAAACTAATGAAAAACTGTTTTTT,CASSLARGRETNEKLFF
TRBJ1-5,-,TRBV7-2,-,TGTGCCAGCAGCTTAGTGGGGATGGACAATCAGCCCCAGCATTTT,CASSLVGMDNQPQHF
TRBJ2-7,-,TRBV4-3,-,TGCGCCAGCAGCCTCTCCTGGGGGGGGCAGGGGGCCGGTGAGCAGTACTTC,CASSLSWGGQGAGEQYF
TRBJ1-1,once,TRBV19,-,TGTGCCAGTAGTACGACAGGACGGAGGAACACTGAAGCTTTCTTT,CASSTTGRRNTEAFF
TRBJ1-6,-,TRBV30,TRBD1,TGTGCCTGGAGCGGGGGGTCAGAGGGGGCGGAATCACCCCTCCACTTT,CAWSGGSEGAESPLHF
TRBJ2-1,once,TRBV25-1,TRBD2,TGTGCCAGCAGTGAATGGCGGCGGGGGGGTTACAATGAGCAGTTCTTC,CASSEWRRGGYNEQFF
TRBJ1-2,-,TRBV5-6,-,TGTGCCAGCAGCTCGAGCTTTAGGGAGGCCCTAGGTGGCTACACCTTC,CASSSSFREALGGYTF
TRBJ2-7,-,TRBV10-3,-,TGTGCCATCCAAACGGACGGTATCTCCGAGCAGTACTTC,CAIQTDGISEQYF
TRBJ1-1,-,TRBV6-5,-,TGTGCCAGCAGTTACTCCGCCAGGGTGAACACTGAAGCTTTCTTT,CASSYSARVNTEAFF
TRBJ1-1,-,TRBV30,-,TGTGCCTGGATTAGACAGAGGGTCGGGACTGAAGCTTTCTTT,CAWIRQRVGTEAFF
TRBJ1-5,-,TRBV4-3,TRBD1,TGCGCCAGCAGCCAGGACAGGGGACGGAATCAGCCCCAGCATTTT,CASSQDRGRNQPQHF
TRBJ1-4,-,TRBV6-5,-,TGTGCCAGCAGTTACTCCGGGGCAACTAATGAAAAACTGTTTTTT,CASSYSGATNEKLFF
TRBJ2-7,-,TRBV2,TRBD2,TGTGCCAGCGAGAGAAAACCGCTGGGGCTAGCGGGGGGAGTCGACTACGAGCAGTACTTC,CASERKPLGLAGGVDYEQYF
TRBJ1-1,-,TRBV28,-,TGTGCCAGCAGTTTACCAGGGAGGACTGAAGCTTTCTTT,CASSLPGRTEAFF
TRBJ2-1,-,TRBV19,-,TGTGCCAGTAGTAGTCGGGGGGCATACAATGAGCAGTTCTTC,CASSSRGAYNEQFF
TRBJ1-5,-,TRBV7-8,TRBD1,TGTGCCAGCATGACAGGGAATCAGCCCCAGCATTTT,CASMTGNQPQHF
TRBJ1-6,-,TRBV28,TRBD1,TGTGCCAGCAGTTTCCCCGTGACAGGGGGCGCGAATTCACCCCTCCACTTT,CASSFPVTGGANSPLHF
TRBJ1-3,-,TRBV25-1,-,TGTGCCAGCAGTGAATACCCCCTCGGGGGAAACACCATATATTTT,CASSEYPLGGNTIYF
TRBJ2-2,-,TRBV5-8,-,TGTGCCAGCAGCCTAGGGGCCGGCGGGGAGCTGTTTTTT,CASSLGAGGELFF
TRBJ2-2,-,TRBV7-9,TRBD1,TGTGCCAGCAGCCGGGGACAGGCGAACACCGGGGAGCTGTTTTTT,CASSRGQANTGELFF
TRBJ2-1,-,TRBV27,TRBD2,TGTGCCAGCAGCTCTCTTATAGAAAGCGGGGGGCACAATGAGCAGTTCTTC,CASSSLIESGGHNEQFF
TRBJ1-6,-,TRBV11-2,-,TGTGCCAGCAGCTCCTCCTATAATTCACCCCTCCACTTT,CASSSSYNSPLHF
TRBJ2-3,-,TRBV28,-,TGTGCCAGCAGTTTGCCTGGAGATACGCAGTATTTT,CASSLPGDTQYF
TRBJ2-2,-,TRBV5-4,-,TGTGCCAGCAGCTTGCCCGTTTCAAGTGAGGGGCGGAACACCGGGGAGCTGTTTTTT,CASSLPVSSEGRNTGELFF
TRBJ2-1,-,TRBV7-3,-,TGTGCCAGCAGTTCGATGCCGCTAGCTCCTAACAATGAGCAGTTCTTC,CASSSMPLAPNNEQFF
TRBJ2-7,-,TRBV28,TRBD1,TGTGCCAGCAGTGTACAGGGGAGATTTGCCGAGCAGTACTTC,CASSVQGRFAEQYF
TRBJ1-2,-,TRBV6-5,-,TGTGCCAGCAGTTACTCGTGGCCAGCCAACTATGGCTACACCTTC,CASSYSWPANYGYTF
TRBJ2-2,-,TRBV11-3,-,TGTGCCAGCAGCTTAGACAGGAACACCGGGGAGCTGTTTTTT,CASSLDRNTGELFF
TRBJ1-6,few,TRBV5-1,TRBD1,TGCGCCAGCAGCCCTGGGACAGCGAATTCACCCCTCCACTTT,CASSPGTANSPLHF
TRBJ1-4,-,TRBV30,-,TGTGCCTGGAGTGTACGATCAGGGGCACGGGAAAAACTGTTTTTT,CAWSVRSGAREKLFF
TRBJ2-7,few,TRBV28,-,TGTGCCAGCAGCCCAGGGTATCGGTACTACGAGCAGTACTTC,CASSPGYRYYEQYF